A single sample is the source of the 22 T cell receptor beta chains below, sequenced in a study of PD-L1 blockade in urothelial cancer. Time point specified: pretreatment peripheral blood. Repertoires were generated with immunoSEQ multiplex PCR, while TCRdb's copy carries only in-frame clones and drops some. The sample lists 90,000 or so clones, roughly 90% occurring once. This material consisted of PBMCs, taken around atezolizumab (anti-PD-L1) treatment. The receptors were gathered from a man aged 60-69 years with urothelial cancer.

The chain uses TRBV30 and TRBJ1-1; D is perhaps TRBD1 (6 bases). The CDR3 loop spans 13 amino acids. Germline values: CDR1 GTSNPN, CDR2 SVGIG (reference sequence). V lost 2 bases and J 4 bases, leaving 11 bases between the germline ends. The CDR3 spells CAWSRLGGTEAFF. Here the CDR3 DNA reads TGTGCCTGGAGTCGCTTAGGGGGCACTGAAGCTTTCTTT.

This clone was recorded a few times. The chain is built from TRBV30 and TRBJ1-5; tentatively, D is TRBD1 (5 bases). Trimming cost V 2 bases and J 2 bases, with 7 bases left between them. The CDR3 covers 13 residues. Germline loops: CDR1 GTSNPN, CDR2 SVGIG (reference sequence). In DNA, the CDR3 is TGTGCCTGGAGTCCCAGGGGCAATCAGCCCCAGCATTTT. This sequence encodes CAWSPRGNQPQHF.

The CDR3 DNA sequence: TGTGCCAGTAGTAAGACTAGCGGGGGGAGAAACACCGGGGAGCTGTTTTTT. It specifies CASSKTSGGRNTGELFF. The gene calls are TRBV19 and TRBJ2-2; 13 bases map to TRBD2. This CDR3 has 17 residues. Germline values: CDR1 LNHDA, CDR2 SQIVND (reference sequence). V gave up 4 bases and J gave up 2 bases; unmatched junction bases: 4.

CDR3 loop: CASSLQGAINEQFF. DNA for the CDR3: TGTGCCAGCAGCTTACAGGGGGCGATTAATGAGCAGTTCTTC. J is TRBJ2-1 and V is TRBV7-3, with 8 bases matching TRBD1. CDR3 length: 14 amino acids. V was clipped by 2 bases and J by 7 bases; unmatched bases: 4. In germline, CDR1 is SGHTA, CDR2 FQGTGA.

The chain links TRBV4-1 to TRBJ2-1; TRBD1 matches at 7 bases. CDR3 length: 16 residues. V shed 3 bases and J 1 base; nucleotides not matched to a gene: 6. Germline V gives CDR1 MGHRA, CDR2 YSYEKL. This CDR3 reads CASSQSGTESYNEQFF. The CDR3 DNA follows: TGCGCCAGCAGCCAGTCTGGGACAGAGTCCTACAATGAGCAGTTCTTC.

The chain recombines TRBV5-6 with TRBJ1-2; D remains unclear. V was shortened by 1 base and J by 4 bases, with 8 bases between the two germline ends. Germline V gene lookup returns CDR1 SGHDT and CDR2 YYEEEE. The CDR3 spans 13 residues. DNA for the CDR3: TGTGCCAGCAGCTTGTCAGAAAGCTATGGCTACACCTTC. Amino acid sequence: CASSLSESYGYTF.

This clone turned up a few times. This sequence joins TRBV29-1 and TRBJ2-1; 7 bases are shared with TRBD2. CDR3 length: 15 residues. J was trimmed by 5 bases and V by 2 bases; bases with no gene match: 9. Per the germline V gene, CDR1 is SQVTM and CDR2 is ANQGSEA. The DNA for the CDR3 is TGCAGCGTTGAAAACGAACTAGCGAATAACAATGAGCAGTTCTTC. It encodes CSVENELANNNEQFF.

Only one count was recorded for this clone. The chain has TRBV10-3 and TRBJ2-3, with 7 bases lining up with TRBD2. Per germline, CDR1 ENHRY and CDR2 SYGVKD. The junction had 5 bases not matched to a gene; V was cut back by 0 bases and J by 2 bases. CDR3 length equals 16 residues. This CDR3 is CAISESLAAPTDTQYF. The CDR3, as DNA: TGTGCCATCAGTGAGTCCCTAGCGGCGCCCACAGATACGCAGTATTTT.

This clone was observed a few times. The genes are TRBV29-1 and TRBJ2-5; TRBD2 matches at 12 bases. Germline V gene lookup returns CDR1 SQVTM and CDR2 ANQGSEA. Trimming took 4 bases from V and 4 from J; bases not matched to a gene: 1. CDR3 length: 13 residues. CDR3 sequence reads: CSVGTSGVETQYF. The CDR3 nucleotides read TGCAGCGTTGGGACTAGCGGGGTAGAGACCCAGTACTTC. The full variable domain, with the rest looked up from reference TRBV29-1 and TRBJ2-5, is SAVISQKPSRDICQRGTSLTIQCQVDSQVTMMFWYRQQPGQSLTLIATANQGSEATYESGFVIDKFPISRPNLTFSTLTVSNMSPEDSSIYLCSVGTSGVETQYFGPGTRLLVL.

This CDR3 reads CASSVALGTSGSTDTQYF. The CDR3 nucleotides read TGTGCCAGCAGCGTAGCTCTTGGGACTAGCGGCAGCACAGATACGCAGTATTTT. V usage is TRBV9 and J usage is TRBJ2-3; 11 bases fit TRBD2. Losses at the gene ends were 0 bases for V and 0 bases for J; bases not matched to a gene: 6. Germline CDR1 is SGDLS and CDR2 is YYNGEE. There are 18 residues in the CDR3.

CDR3 in amino acids: CASSLASGRVREQYF. The DNA of the CDR3 is TGTGCCAGCAGCCTGGCTAGCGGGAGAGTAAGAGAGCAGTACTTC. The rearrangement links TRBV5-6 to TRBJ2-7; 10 bases align to TRBD2. Germline assignment: CDR1 SGHDT and CDR2 YYEEEE. The CDR3 has 15 amino acids. V lost 4 bases, J lost 7 bases, and 11 bases stayed unmatched.

CDR3 in amino acids: CASSRGVAGGRETQYF. For the CDR3, the DNA is TGCGCCAGCAGTCGAGGGGTAGCGGGGGGCAGGGAGACCCAGTACTTC. The chain uses TRBV5-1 and TRBJ2-5, with 10 bases identical to TRBD2. Germline CDR1 SGHRS, CDR2 YFSETQ. The CDR3 consists of 16 residues. The V gene end was trimmed by 5 bases and the J gene end by 5 bases; junction bases not matched to a gene: 12.

J is TRBJ2-3 and V is TRBV7-3; a possible D gene is TRBD2 (6 bases). The V gene lost 5 bases and the J gene lost 8 bases, with 17 bases spanning the gap. The CDR3 contains 14 residues. Germline CDR1 and CDR2: SGHTA and FQGTGA. For the CDR3, the DNA is TGTGCCAGCAGCCTCGACCCGACTAGAGGTACGCAGTATTTT. It is translated as CASSLDPTRGTQYF.

The rearrangement links TRBV6-5 to TRBJ2-1; D might be TRBD2 (6 bases). The germline V gene has CDR1 MNHEY and CDR2 SVGAGI. Deletions cut 6 bases from V and 14 bases from J, with 14 bases between. The CDR3 is 11 amino acids. This CDR3 reads CASRTTGGEFF. The CDR3 DNA reads TGTGCCAGCAGAACTACCGGGGGAGAGTTCTTC.

The chain employs TRBV2 and TRBJ1-5; 10 positions match TRBD1. CDR1 and CDR2 (germline): SNHLY, FYNNEI. J gave up 2 bases and V 4 bases, and 2 bases lay outside the gene matches. The CDR3 is 15 residues long. CDR3 residues: CASSAGTGGNQPQHF. The CDR3 nucleotides read TGTGCCAGCAGTGCCGGGACAGGGGGCAATCAGCCCCAGCATTTT. Combining the CDR3 with reference TRBV2 and TRBJ1-5 gives the whole variable domain EPEVTQTPSHQVTQMGQEVILRCVPISNHLYFYWYRQILGQKVEFLVSFYNNEISEKSEIFDDQFSVERPDGSNFTLKIRSTKLEDSAMYFCASSAGTGGNQPQHFGDGTRLSIL.

This clone was recorded only once. The chain joins TRBV25-1 to TRBJ1-6; D uncertain. V lost 2 bases, J lost 0 bases, and 8 bases lay in between. The CDR3 length is 16 residues. Germline lookup yields CDR1 MGHDK and CDR2 SYGVNS. The CDR3 coding sequence is TGTGCCAGCAGTGAAACAGTGAGCTCCTATAATTCACCCCTCCACTTT. Protein sequence: CASSETVSSYNSPLHF.

The CDR3 DNA is TGTGCCAGCTCCCCCGGGACAGGGGCAAATGGCTACACCTTC. This encodes CASSPGTGANGYTF. The chain uses TRBV18 and TRBJ1-2, with TRBD1 matching 10 bases. CDR3 size: 14 residues. The V gene's germline CDR1 is KGHSH and CDR2 LQKENI. Losses at the gene ends were 6 bases for V and 6 bases for J; bases not matched to a gene: 7.

This chain joins TRBV4-2 and TRBJ2-2; D not resolved. Germline V gene data show CDR1 as LGHNA and CDR2 as YNFKEQ. V was clipped by 1 base and J by 3 bases, with 6 bases between them. The CDR3 totals 14 residues. CDR3 amino acids: CASSQAPYTGELFF. CDR3 nucleotides: TGTGCCAGCAGCCAAGCCCCGTACACCGGGGAGCTGTTTTTT.

V and J are TRBV7-2 and TRBJ2-7; possible D gene TRBD2, 6 bases. Looked up from germline, CDR1 is SGHTA and CDR2 is FQGNSA. Deletions cut 3 bases from V and 0 bases from J, with 15 bases between. There are 16 residues in the CDR3. CDR3 sequence (DNA): TGTGCCAGCAGCTTTTTAGGCGGGGAGAACTCCTACGAGCAGTACTTC. Translation gives CASSFLGGENSYEQYF.

J is TRBJ1-5 and V is TRBV5-6; weak D call: TRBD1 (5 bases). Per germline, CDR1 SGHDT and CDR2 YYEEEE. The CDR3 totals 15 residues. Between the trimmed V and J ends, which lost 4 bases and 0 bases, there was a span of 11 bases. DNA for the CDR3: TGTGCCAGCAGCCGCGGGACGTATAGCAATCAGCCCCAGCATTTT. It yields the protein CASSRGTYSNQPQHF.

The chain employs TRBV7-8 and TRBJ1-5, with 9 bases lining up with TRBD1. Trimming cost V 5 bases and J 6 bases; bases outside gene matches: 8. This CDR3 is 15 amino acids long. The germline CDR1 and CDR2 sequences are SGHVS and FQNEAQ. CDR3 DNA sequence: TGTGCCAGCAGCCCCCTGGGACAGGGTCTTCAGCCCCAGCATTTT. Translating gives CASSPLGQGLQPQHF.

The chain recombines TRBV6-1 with TRBJ2-7; no reliable D call. Trimming stripped 5 bases from V and 0 bases from J, with 8 bases between. The CDR3 is 13 residues long. The germline CDR1 and CDR2 sequences are MNHNS and SASEGT. In DNA form, the CDR3 reads TGTGCCAGCAGTTTTCCTAGCTCCTACGAGCAGTACTTC. Protein: CASSFPSSYEQYF.